Listed here are 16 T cell receptor beta chains from one sample, sequenced in a study of type 1 and type 2 diabetes patients. The PCR template was genomic DNA. The TCR beta CDR3 region was amplified using 30 forward and 13 reverse primers. TCRdb re-called the multiplex PCR reads through MiXCR, storing one row per CDR3 protein. Here the sample spans about 290,000 distinct CDR3 sequences, roughly 48% being singletons. Sequenced input: peripheral blood mononuclear cells (PBMCs). The receptors derive from a man aged 18 to 29 with type 2 diabetes.

V is TRBV19 and J is TRBJ2-1; no clear D gene. From germline, CDR1 is LNHDA and CDR2 SQIVND (reference sequence). Trimming left V 4 bases short and J 0 bases short, with 16 bases between. CDR3 length: 17 residues. This CDR3 is CASSRSPGYYSYNEQFF. In DNA, the CDR3 is TGTGCCAGTAGTAGGTCCCCGGGTTATTACTCCTACAATGAGCAGTTCTTC.

V usage is TRBV7-6 and J usage is TRBJ2-1, with 9 bases lining up with TRBD2. Germline loops: CDR1 SGHVS, CDR2 FNYEAQ. The CDR3 sequence is 16 residues long. Losses at the gene ends were 2 bases for V and 4 bases for J; bases not matched to a gene: 6. This CDR3 reads CASSLPTSGSYNEQFF. The CDR3 nucleotides are TGTGCCAGCAGCTTACCGACTAGCGGATCATACAATGAGCAGTTCTTC.

The chain recombines TRBV15 with TRBJ1-5, with D possibly TRBD1 on 5 matching bases. Trimming stripped 0 bases from V and 7 bases from J, with 10 bases between. The CDR3 totals 14 residues. Germline assignment: CDR1 LNHNV and CDR2 YYDKDF (reference sequence). CDR3 nucleotide sequence: TGTGCCACCAGCAGAGATCCCCCAGGGCAGCCCCAGCATTTT. As protein: CATSRDPPGQPQHF.

V usage is TRBV12-5 and J usage is TRBJ1-2; 9 bases agree with TRBD1. Germline CDR1 reads LGHNT; CDR2 reads FRNRAP. With V trimmed by 6 bases and J by 5 bases, 10 bases remained unmatched. The CDR3 runs to 15 residues. For the CDR3, the DNA is TGTGCTAGTGGCTTCTACAGGGGGCAAGGGTATGGCTACACCTTC. Amino acid sequence: CASGFYRGQGYGYTF.

The V call is TRBV19, the J call TRBJ1-1; TRBD1 might be the D (6 bases). Germline values: CDR1 LNHDA, CDR2 SQIVND (reference sequence). CDR3 size: 15 residues. Trimming pared 5 bases from V and 0 bases from J, leaving 13 bases between. CDR3 region: CASSLQGTMNTEAFF. The CDR3 DNA sequence: TGTGCCAGTAGTTTACAGGGTACCATGAACACTGAAGCTTTCTTT.

This clonotype occurred once. This chain links TRBV6-5 with TRBJ1-2, with TRBD1 as a possible D gene (6 bases). V dropped 6 bases and J dropped 11 bases, with 19 bases sitting between them. The length of the CDR3 is 13 residues. Germline assignment: CDR1 MNHEY and CDR2 SVGAGI. The CDR3 loop reads CASRPGTRMRYTF. In nucleotides, the CDR3 is TGTGCCAGCAGACCCGGGACAAGGATGAGGTACACCTTC.

This clonotype was observed a handful of times. This chain joins TRBV5-1 and TRBJ1-6, with 7 bases lining up with TRBD1. Germline-derived CDR1 and CDR2 are SGHRS and YFSETQ. The CDR3 consists of 15 residues. The junction had 8 bases not matched to a gene; V was cut back by 4 bases and J by 7 bases. CDR3 residues: CASSLGTDWNSPLHF. Here the CDR3 DNA reads TGCGCCAGCAGCCTCGGGACAGATTGGAATTCACCCCTCCACTTT. The full variable domain, in which reference TRBV5-1 and TRBJ1-6 provide the parts outside the CDR3, is KAGVTQTPRYLIKTRGQQVTLSCSPISGHRSVSWYQQTPGQGLQFLFEYFSETQRNKGNFPGRFSGRQFSNSRSEMNVSTLELGDSALYLCASSLGTDWNSPLHFGNGTRLTVT.

The chain employs TRBV15 and TRBJ2-7, with a possible D match to TRBD1 (5 bases). V lost 1 base and J lost 6, with 16 bases in between. This CDR3 spans 15 amino acids. Germline-derived CDR1 and CDR2 are LNHNV and YYDKDF (reference sequence). In DNA, the CDR3 is TGTGCCACCAGCAGAGTCGTAGGGGTTGCCAGCGAGCAGTACTTC. Protein: CATSRVVGVASEQYF.

This chain joins TRBV28 and TRBJ2-3; D not resolved. The germline V gene has CDR1 MDHEN and CDR2 SYDVKM. The CDR3 consists of 12 residues. V lost 7 bases and J 0 bases, leaving 5 bases between the germline ends. In DNA, the CDR3 is TGTGCCAGCACGAGAAGCACAGATACGCAGTATTTT. Translated: CASTRSTDTQYF.

V and J are TRBV15 and TRBJ2-5; 7 nucleotides agree with TRBD2. Germline V gene sequence: CDR1 LNHNV, CDR2 YYDKDF (reference sequence). The CDR3 loop spans 15 amino acids. J gave up 3 bases and V 10 bases, and 14 bases lay outside the gene matches. DNA of the CDR3: TGTGCCAGCGGACCCCTAGGGCTAGCGGAAGAGACCCAGTACTTC. This codes for CASGPLGLAEETQYF.

V is TRBV29-1 and J is TRBJ1-2; D remains ambiguous. Between the trimmed V and J ends, which lost 6 bases and 8 bases, there was a span of 7 bases. This CDR3 spans 9 amino acids. CDR1 is SQVTM, CDR2 ANQGSEA, per germline. The chain's CDR3 is CSVGYGYTF. In DNA form, the CDR3 reads TGCAGCGTGGGGTACGGCTACACCTTC.

This clonotype was counted many times. V usage is TRBV27 and J usage is TRBJ2-2; no clear D. V lost 5 bases to trimming and J lost 1 base, with 11 bases between them. Germline V gene data show CDR1 as MNHEY and CDR2 as SMNVEV (reference sequence). The CDR3 has 15 amino acids. CDR3 coding DNA: TGTGCCAGCAGTCCCCAAAATGGGAACACCGGGGAGCTGTTTTTT. Protein sequence: CASSPQNGNTGELFF.

This clonotype was picked up a small number of times. V gene TRBV6-1 combines with J gene TRBJ1-1; D gene uncertain. Per the germline V gene, CDR1 is MNHNS and CDR2 is SASEGT. Trimming left V 3 bases short and J 6 bases short, with 14 bases between. This CDR3 comprises 14 residues. The CDR3 here is CASSEPSDTPEAFF. The CDR3 coding sequence is TGTGCCAGCAGTGAGCCGTCAGATACACCTGAAGCTTTCTTT.

The chain carries TRBV20-1 and TRBJ2-4, with D uncertain. CDR1 is DFQATT, CDR2 SNEGSKA, per germline (reference sequence). CDR3 length equals 15 residues. V was trimmed by 0 bases and J by 0 bases, leaving 9 bases between them. In nucleotides, the CDR3 is TGCAGTGCTAGAGATTACGGCATAGCCAAAAACATTCAGTACTTC. Its protein product is CSARDYGIAKNIQYF.

This clonotype came up many times. The chain recombines TRBV19 with TRBJ1-6; 8 positions match TRBD1. This CDR3 is 14 amino acids long. The germline gives CDR1 LNHDA, CDR2 SQIVND (reference sequence). V dropped 6 bases and J dropped 15; count of bases not matched to a gene: 13. The DNA of the CDR3 is TGTGCCAGTAGCACCGGACAGGGAATCTCCTACCTCCACTTT. As protein: CASSTGQGISYLHF.

The chain carries TRBV20-1 and TRBJ1-2; D is unclear. The ends were cut back, 0 bases at V and 0 bases at J, with 17 bases in the middle. Germline CDR1 DFQATT, CDR2 SNEGSKA (reference sequence). The CDR3 is 17 amino acids. The CDR3 region is CSARDYGFSEANYGYTF. The CDR3 DNA reads TGCAGTGCTAGAGACTATGGATTCTCAGAAGCTAACTATGGCTACACCTTC.